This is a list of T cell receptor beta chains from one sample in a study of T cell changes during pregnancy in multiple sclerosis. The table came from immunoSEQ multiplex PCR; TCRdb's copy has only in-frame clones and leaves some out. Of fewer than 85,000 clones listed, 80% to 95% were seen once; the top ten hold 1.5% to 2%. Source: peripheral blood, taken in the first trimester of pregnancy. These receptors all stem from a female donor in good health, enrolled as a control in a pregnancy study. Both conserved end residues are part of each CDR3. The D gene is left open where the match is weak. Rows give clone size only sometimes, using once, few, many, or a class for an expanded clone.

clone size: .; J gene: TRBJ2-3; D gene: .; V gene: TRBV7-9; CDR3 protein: CASSLASDTTDTQYF; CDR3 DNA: TGTGCCAGCAGCTTAGCTTCGGACACTACAGATACGCAGTATTTT
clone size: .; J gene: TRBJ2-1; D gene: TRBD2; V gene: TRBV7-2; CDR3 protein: CASSSTGGTWRNEQFF; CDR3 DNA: TGTGCCAGCAGCTCTACGGGGGGAACCTGGCGCAATGAGCAGTTCTTC
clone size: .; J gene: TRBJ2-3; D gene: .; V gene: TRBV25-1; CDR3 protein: CASNRGTDTQYF; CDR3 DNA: TGTGCCAGCAACAGGGGCACAGATACGCAGTATTTT
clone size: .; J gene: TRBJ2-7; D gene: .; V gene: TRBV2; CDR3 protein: CASSGQAKNYEQYF; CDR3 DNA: TGTGCCAGCAGTGGACAGGCCAAAAACTACGAGCAGTACTTC
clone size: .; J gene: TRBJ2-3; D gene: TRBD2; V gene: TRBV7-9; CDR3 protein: CASSPPGTRSTDTQYF; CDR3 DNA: TGTGCCAGCAGCCCGCCCGGGACTAGGTCCACAGATACGCAGTATTTT
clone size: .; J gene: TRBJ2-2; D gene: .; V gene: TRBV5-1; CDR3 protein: CASSLAVNTGELFF; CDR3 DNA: TGCGCCAGCAGCTTAGCGGTAAACACCGGGGAGCTGTTTTTT
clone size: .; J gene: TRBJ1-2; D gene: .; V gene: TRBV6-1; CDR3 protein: CASSEGAGLANYGYTF; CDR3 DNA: TGTGCCAGCAGTGAAGGGGCAGGGCTAGCTAACTATGGCTACACCTTC
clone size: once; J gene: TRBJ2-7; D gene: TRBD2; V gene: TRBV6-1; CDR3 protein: CASTPAGDSGYEQYF; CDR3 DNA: TGTGCCAGCACCCCGGCGGGGGACTCTGGCTACGAGCAGTACTTC
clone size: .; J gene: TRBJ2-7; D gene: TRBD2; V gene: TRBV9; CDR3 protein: CASSRGVPGLGEQYF; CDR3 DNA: TGTGCCAGCAGCCGGGGGGTACCCGGCCTCGGCGAGCAGTACTTC
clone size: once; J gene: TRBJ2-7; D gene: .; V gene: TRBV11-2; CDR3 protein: CASSLENRESYEQYF; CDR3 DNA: TGTGCCAGCAGCTTAGAAAACAGGGAGTCCTACGAGCAGTACTTC
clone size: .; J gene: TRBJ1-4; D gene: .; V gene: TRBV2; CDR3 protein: CASGPLGGLAQSNEKLFF; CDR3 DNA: TGTGCCAGCGGGCCTTTGGGGGGGCTCGCCCAATCTAATGAAAAACTGTTTTTT
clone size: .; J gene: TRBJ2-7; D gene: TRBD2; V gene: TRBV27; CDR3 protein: CASSLDTGTSVYEQYF; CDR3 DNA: TGTGCCAGCAGTTTGGACACCGGGACTAGCGTCTACGAGCAGTACTTC
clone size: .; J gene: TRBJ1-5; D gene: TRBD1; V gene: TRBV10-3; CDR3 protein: CAISGTGNQPQHF; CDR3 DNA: TGTGCCATCAGCGGGACAGGCAATCAGCCCCAGCATTTT
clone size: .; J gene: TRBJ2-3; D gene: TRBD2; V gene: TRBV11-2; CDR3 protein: CASSLGLAGVFSDTQYF; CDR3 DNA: TGTGCCAGCAGCTTAGGCTTGGCGGGAGTTTTCTCAGATACGCAGTATTTT
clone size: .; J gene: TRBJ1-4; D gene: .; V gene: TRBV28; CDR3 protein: CASRGATNEKLFF; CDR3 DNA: TGTGCCAGCCGGGGTGCAACTAATGAAAAACTGTTTTTT
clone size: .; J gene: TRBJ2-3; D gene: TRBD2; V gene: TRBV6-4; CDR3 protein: CASSDSGEADTQYF; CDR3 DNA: TGTGCCAGCAGTGACAGCGGGGAGGCGGATACGCAGTATTTT
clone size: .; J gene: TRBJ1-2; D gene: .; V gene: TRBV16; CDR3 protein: CASSQSDRRGDGYTF; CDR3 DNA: TGTGCCAGCAGCCAATCCGACAGGAGAGGTGATGGCTACACCTTC
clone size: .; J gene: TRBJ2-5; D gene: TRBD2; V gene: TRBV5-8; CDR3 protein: CASSLLFGLAVQETQYF; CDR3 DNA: TGTGCCAGCAGCTTGTTGTTCGGACTAGCGGTTCAAGAGACCCAGTACTTC
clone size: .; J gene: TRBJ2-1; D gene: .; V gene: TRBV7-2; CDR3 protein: CASSSRGSSYNEQFF; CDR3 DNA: TGTGCCAGCAGCTCACGGGGGAGCTCCTACAATGAGCAGTTCTTC
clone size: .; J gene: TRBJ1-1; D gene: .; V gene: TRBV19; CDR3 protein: CASSPADSYNTEAFF; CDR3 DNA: TGTGCCAGTAGCCCCGCGGACAGTTACAACACTGAAGCTTTCTTT
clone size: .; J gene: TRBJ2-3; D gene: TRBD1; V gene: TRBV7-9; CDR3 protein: CASSKQGAGADTQYF; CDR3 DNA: TGTGCCAGCAGCAAACAGGGGGCTGGCGCAGATACGCAGTATTTT
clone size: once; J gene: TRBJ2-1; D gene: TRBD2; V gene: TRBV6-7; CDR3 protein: CASSTGLAGVQGYNEQFF; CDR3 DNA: TGTGCCAGCAGTACGGGACTAGCGGGAGTTCAAGGCTACAATGAGCAGTTCTTC
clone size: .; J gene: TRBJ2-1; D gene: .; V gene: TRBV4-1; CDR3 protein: CASSQDQTAYNEQFF; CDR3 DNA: TGCGCCAGCAGCCAAGATCAAACAGCCTACAATGAGCAGTTCTTC
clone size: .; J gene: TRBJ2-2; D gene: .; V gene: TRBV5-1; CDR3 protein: CASSLAEQGNTGELFF; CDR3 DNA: TGCGCCAGCAGCTTGGCCGAGCAGGGAAACACCGGGGAGCTGTTTTTT
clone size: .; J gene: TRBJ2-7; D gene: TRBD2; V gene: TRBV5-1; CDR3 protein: CASSIGLAGVSEQYF; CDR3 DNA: TGCGCCAGCAGCATCGGACTAGCGGGAGTAAGCGAGCAGTACTTC